These 12 T cell receptor beta chains originate from one sample sequenced in a study of Ad26.COV2.S vaccination and SARS-CoV-2 variants. The table came from immunoSEQ multiplex PCR; TCRdb's copy has only in-frame clones and leaves some out. Among roughly 320,000 clones listed, around four fifths were seen once. Noted treatment: roughly 19 received Ad26.COV2.S at low or high dose, single or two shots; about 5 received placebo; per-sample allocation not given. Collection of samples fell on day 63 after the first vaccine or placebo injection. Sequenced material: peripheral blood, taken in a trial of Ad26.COV2.S vaccine versus placebo. These receptors were taken from a person between 18 and 59 years old who received the Ad26.COV2.S COVID-19 vaccine or a placebo.

This clone has a handful of counts. The V gene is TRBV10-2, the J gene TRBJ1-6; D possibly corresponds to TRBD1 (6 bases). Germline-derived CDR1 and CDR2 are WSHSY and SAAADI. V lost 5 bases and J lost 0, with 17 bases in between. This CDR3 contains 18 residues. CDR3: CASSNTGTWSSYNSPLHF. The CDR3, as DNA: TGCGCCAGCAGTAATACAGGGACATGGAGCTCCTATAATTCACCCCTCCACTTT.

The chain employs TRBV6-5 and TRBJ1-4, with a tentative D call TRBD1 (5 bases). Germline CDR1 reads MNHEY; CDR2 reads SVGAGI. This CDR3 comprises 14 residues. The V gene lost 2 bases and the J gene lost 8 bases, with 12 bases spanning the gap. The CDR3 DNA follows: TGTGCCAGCAGTTACGGCCAGGGCCGCGAAAAACTGTTTTTT. Translating it yields CASSYGQGREKLFF.

This clone came up a few times. The chain links TRBV13 to TRBJ2-1, with 8 positions matching TRBD2. Germline trimming cut 3 bases from V and 7 bases from J; bases unmatched to any gene: 5. Per germline, CDR1 PRHDT and CDR2 FYEKMQ (reference sequence). The CDR3 has 14 residues. The CDR3 protein is CASSFVGGGNEQFF. CDR3 in DNA: TGTGCCAGCAGCTTCGTGGGCGGGGGGAATGAGCAGTTCTTC.

The chain carries TRBV5-1 and TRBJ1-1; TRBD1 aligns across 9 bases. CDR3 length: 12 amino acids. The germline gives CDR1 SGHRS, CDR2 YFSETQ. After removal of 2 bases from V and 8 bases from J, the junction contained 1 base not matched to a gene. The CDR3 DNA reads as TGCGCCAGCAGCTTCACAGGGGGCGAAGCTTTCTTT. It specifies CASSFTGGEAFF.

The chain recombines TRBV6-5 with TRBJ1-1; a possible D gene is TRBD1 (6 bases). CDR3 size: 12 residues. Germline values: CDR1 MNHEY, CDR2 SVGAGI. With 6 bases removed from V and 5 bases from J, the gap between germline ends came to 10 bases. The CDR3 DNA reads TGTGCCAGCAGCCAGGGGAGAACTGAAGCTTTCTTT. Its protein product is CASSQGRTEAFF.

The chain carries TRBV29-1 and TRBJ2-3, with 8 bases fitting TRBD1. Germline values: CDR1 SQVTM, CDR2 ANQGSEA. CDR3 length: 14 residues. V shed 7 bases and J 8 bases; nucleotides not matched to a gene: 14. The CDR3 nucleotides are TGCAGCGCGACTTGGGACAGGTCTGTGGGTACGCAGTATTTT. This encodes CSATWDRSVGTQYF.

The chain uses TRBV9 and TRBJ2-3; possible D gene TRBD2, 6 bases. Between the trimmed V and J ends, which lost 4 bases and 2 bases, there was a span of 17 bases. Germline V CDR1 and CDR2: SGDLS, YYNGEE. This CDR3 region has 16 residues. In DNA, the CDR3 is TGTGCCAGCAGCCCACTCCCCCGGGGGTCCACAGATACGCAGTATTTT. Protein sequence: CASSPLPRGSTDTQYF. Drawing the rest from reference TRBV9 and TRBJ2-3, the complete variable domain is DSGVTQTPKHLITATGQRVTLRCSPRSGDLSVYWYQQSLDQGLQFLIQYYNGEERAKGNILERFSAQQFPDLHSELNLSSLELGDSALYFCASSPLPRGSTDTQYFGPGTRLTVL.

The chain links TRBV28 to TRBJ1-2; D unclear. V was pared by 2 bases and J by 4 bases, with 8 bases between. Germline lookup yields CDR1 MDHEN and CDR2 SYDVKM. This CDR3 has 13 residues. CDR3: CASSLPPSYGYTF. DNA of the CDR3: TGTGCCAGCAGTTTACCCCCTAGCTATGGCTACACCTTC.

This chain uses TRBV9 with TRBJ2-3, with TRBD2 matching 10 bases. The CDR3 is 15 residues long. The germline gives CDR1 SGDLS, CDR2 YYNGEE. With V trimmed by 4 bases and J by 3 bases, 5 bases remained unmatched. The CDR3 loop reads CASSYSGGATDTQYF. The CDR3 nucleotides read TGTGCCAGCAGCTACAGCGGGGGGGCGACAGATACGCAGTATTTT.

This clone was counted a few times. This sequence joins TRBV10-1 and TRBJ2-1, with TRBD1 matching 7 bases. V was clipped by 3 bases and J by 6 bases; unmatched bases: 8. CDR1 WNHNN and CDR2 SYGVQD come from the germline V gene (reference sequence). The CDR3 has 15 residues. The CDR3 coding sequence is TGCGCCAGCAGTGAACACAGGGGCATCTCCAATGAGCAGTTCTTC. This sequence encodes CASSEHRGISNEQFF.

This rearrangement joins TRBV2 to TRBJ1-2, with D maybe TRBD1 (5 bases). Trimming pared 5 bases from V and 3 bases from J, leaving 13 bases between. The CDR3 runs 14 residues. Germline CDR1 and CDR2: SNHLY and FYNNEI. CDR3 loop: CASSLGRGDYGYTF. The CDR3 DNA is TGTGCCAGCAGTTTGGGTAGGGGCGACTATGGCTACACCTTC.

The V and J genes are TRBV7-9 and TRBJ1-5, with 9 bases fitting TRBD1. CDR1 SEHNR and CDR2 FQNEAQ come from the germline V gene (reference sequence). This CDR3 is built from 16 residues. Trimming at V came to 4 bases and at J to 2 bases, leaving 6 bases not matched to a gene. This chain's CDR3 is CASSSIQGAGNQPQHF. DNA for the CDR3: TGTGCCAGCAGCTCAATACAGGGGGCGGGCAATCAGCCCCAGCATTTT.